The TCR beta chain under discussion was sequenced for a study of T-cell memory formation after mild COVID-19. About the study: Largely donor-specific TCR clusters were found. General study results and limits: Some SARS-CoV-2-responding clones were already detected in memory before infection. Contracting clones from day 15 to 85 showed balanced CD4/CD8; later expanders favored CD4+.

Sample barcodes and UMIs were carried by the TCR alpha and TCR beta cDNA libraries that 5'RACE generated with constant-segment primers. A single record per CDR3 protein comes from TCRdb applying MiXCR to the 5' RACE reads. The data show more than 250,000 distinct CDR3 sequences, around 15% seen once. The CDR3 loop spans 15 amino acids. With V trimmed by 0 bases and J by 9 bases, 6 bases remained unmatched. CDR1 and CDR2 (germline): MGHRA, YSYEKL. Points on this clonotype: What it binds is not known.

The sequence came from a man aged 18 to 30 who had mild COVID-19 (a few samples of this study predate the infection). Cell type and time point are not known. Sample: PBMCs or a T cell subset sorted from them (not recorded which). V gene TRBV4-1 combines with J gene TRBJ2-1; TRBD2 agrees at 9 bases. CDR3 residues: CASSQETSGLSEQFF. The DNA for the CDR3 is TGCGCCAGCAGCCAAGAGACTAGCGGATTGAGTGAGCAGTTCTTC.